The 27 T cell receptor beta chains below come from one sample, sequenced in a study of tissue T cells after allogeneic stem cell transplantation. TCRdb's copy holds only in-frame clones and misses some; the assay was immunoSEQ multiplex PCR. The table has over 7,000 clones, 60% to 70% seen once; the top ten hold about 0.73%. Sequencing was performed on blood. The receptor source for this set is a female BALB/c mouse in good health. MHC haplotype of the strain: H2-d.

Of note for this clone: Genes here carry mouse names. The CDR3 end falls 1 residue outside the read, so it is completed with the germline J gene. The chain employs TRBV13-3 and TRBJ1-4, with D uncertain. Germline CDR1 NNHDY, CDR2 SYVADS. The length of the CDR3 is 13 residues. V lost 2 bases to trimming and J lost 3 bases, with 5 bases between them. The CDR3 protein is CASSETTNERLFF. The part of the CDR3 DNA that was read is TGTGCCAGCAGTGAAACAACCAACGAAAGATTATTT.

This clone occurred a few times. Mouse gene names and germline throughout. The read ends 1 residue shy of where the CDR3 ends; the end is completed using the germline J gene. This rearrangement joins TRBV2 to TRBJ2-7, with TRBD1 matching over 8 bases. The CDR3 is 14 residues long. Germline CDR1 LGHNA, CDR2 YSYQKL. V lost 4 bases to trimming and J lost 2 bases; unmatched junction nucleotides: 4. The CDR3 loop is CASSPRQGTYEQYF. CDR3 DNA (partial): TGTGCCAGCAGCCCCCGACAGGGGACCTATGAACAGTAC.

With regard to this clone: The genes are named according to mouse. Read coverage stops 1 residue before the CDR3 terminus; the germline J gene supplies the remainder. The chain carries TRBV13-2 and TRBJ2-3; 7 nucleotides agree with TRBD1. V lost 5 bases, J lost 0 bases, and 3 bases stayed unmatched. Germline values: CDR1 NNHNN, CDR2 SYGAGS (reference sequence). The CDR3 extends over 14 amino acids. CDR3: CASGGTASAETLYF. CDR3 bases read: TGTGCCAGCGGCGGGACAGCTAGTGCAGAAACGCTGTAT.

Notes on this clone: The germline and genes are mouse ones. The CDR3 extends 1 residue past the end of the read, so its final part is completed from the germline J gene. This chain connects TRBV13-3 to TRBJ1-6; D is perhaps TRBD1 (5 bases). TRBJ1-6 is identified as an open reading frame with a role that is uncertain. This CDR3 is 15 amino acids long. Germline CDR1 reads NNHDY; CDR2 reads SYVADS. V lost 2 bases and J 1 base, leaving 7 bases between the germline ends. CDR3 DNA, as far as it was read: TGTGCCAGCAGTGACCGGACATCCTATAATTCGCCCCTCTAC. This translates into CASSDRTSYNSPLY. The whole CDR3 sequence is CASSDRTSYNSPLYF.

Only one count was recorded for this clone. All gene names here are mouse names. With the read ending 1 residue before the CDR3 end, the germline J gene is used to fill in that end. The J gene is TRBJ1-4, the V gene TRBV31; TRBD1 matches 11 bases. Germline CDR1 and CDR2: GKSSPN and SITVG. Trimming at V came to 5 bases and at J to 6 bases, leaving 2 bases not matched to a gene. The CDR3 spans 13 residues. The CDR3 bases that were read are TGTGCCTGGGGACAGGGGGCTGACGAAAGATTATTT. Its translation: CAWGQGADERLF. In full, the CDR3 reads CAWGQGADERLFF.

Notes on this clone: Any gene name here is a mouse gene name. Coverage ceases 1 residue before the CDR3 finishes, and the germline J gene fills in the end. The chain is built from TRBV19 and TRBJ1-2; tentative D call: TRBD1 (5 bases). Germline V lookup: CDR1 FNHDT, CDR2 SITEND (reference sequence). CDR3 length equals 14 residues. The ends were cut back, 2 bases at V and 2 bases at J, with 10 bases in the middle. The sequenced CDR3 bases are TGTGCCAGCAGTATGGCCGGGGCTAACTCCGACTACACC. Translating gives CASSMAGANSDYT. The full CDR3 sequence reads CASSMAGANSDYTF.

A word on this clone: Gene names refer to mouse genes. The DNA ends 1 residue before the CDR3 does, and the rest of the CDR3 is filled in from the germline J gene. The chain has TRBV19 and TRBJ2-1, with 9 bases matching TRBD2. Losses at the gene ends were 2 bases for V and 3 bases for J; bases not matched to a gene: 0. CDR3 length equals 14 residues. In germline, CDR1 is FNHDT, CDR2 SITEND (reference sequence). CDR3 in amino acids: CASSMTGGYAEQFF. CDR3 DNA, as far as it was read: TGTGCCAGCAGTATGACTGGGGGCTATGCTGAGCAGTTC.

Note on this clone: Each gene name is a mouse one. Read data end 1 residue before the CDR3 end; the end is taken from the germline J gene. The chain recombines TRBV14 with TRBJ1-1; perhaps TRBD1 as D (6 bases). CDR1 SGHDT and CDR2 FRDEAV come from the germline V gene. The CDR3 runs 14 residues. Trimming left V 5 bases short and J 0 bases short, with 11 bases between. The CDR3 DNA, read in part, is TGTGCCAGCAGCTCCGGGACAACAAACACAGAAGTCTTC. Amino acid sequence: CASSSGTTNTEVF. The full-length CDR3 reads as CASSSGTTNTEVFF.

This clone has just one count. Any gene name here is a mouse gene name. The CDR3 is cut off 1 residue early in the read; its end comes from the germline J gene. The chain recombines TRBV13-2 with TRBJ2-7; D possibly corresponds to TRBD2 (5 bases). Germline CDR1 reads NNHNN; CDR2 reads SYGAGS (reference sequence). The CDR3 is 14 residues long. Between the trimmed V and J ends, which lost 0 bases and 3 bases, there was a span of 10 bases. CDR3 sequence: CASGDGDGDYEQYF. The part of the CDR3 DNA that was read is TGTGCCAGCGGTGATGGGGATGGGGACTATGAACAGTAC.

The sample holds a few counts of this clone. Mouse germline and gene names are used. The read is 1 residue too short to cover the CDR3 end, so that end is filled in from the germline J gene. V and J are TRBV13-2 and TRBJ2-7; 7 bases are shared with TRBD2. This CDR3 comprises 14 residues. CDR1 is NNHNN, CDR2 SYGAGS, per germline (reference sequence). V shed 0 bases and J 4 bases; nucleotides not matched to a gene: 4. The CDR3 here is CASGDASWGYEQYF. CDR3 bases read: TGTGCCAGCGGTGATGCAAGCTGGGGGTATGAACAGTAC.

Concerning this clone: Gene names are the mouse ones. Sequencing ends 1 residue short of the CDR3 end; the germline J gene provides the rest. The chain recombines TRBV1 with TRBJ1-1; no clear D. Trimming removed 0 bases from V and 0 bases from J, with 8 bases in between. The CDR3 length is 15 residues. Germline V gene sequence: CDR1 NSQYPW, CDR2 LRSPGD (reference sequence). CDR3 in amino acids: CTCSADPGANTEVFF. The CDR3 bases that were read are TGCACCTGCAGTGCAGATCCGGGAGCAAACACAGAAGTCTTC.

Points on this clone: Mouse gene names apply. The read halts 1 residue ahead of the CDR3 end, with the missing end drawn from the germline J gene. The chain combines TRBV29 with TRBJ2-4; TRBD1 agrees at 8 bases. V shed 6 bases and J 8 bases; nucleotides not matched to a gene: 4. The CDR3 consists of 12 residues. Germline CDR1 and CDR2: MSHET and SYDVDS. The CDR3 region is CASSSGGSTLYF. The CDR3 bases that were read are TGTGCTAGCAGCTCAGGGGGCAGCACCTTGTAC.

Concerning this clone: Gene labels here are mouse ones. The read ends 1 residue before the CDR3 terminus; that terminus is restored from the germline J gene. The V and J genes are TRBV13-2 and TRBJ1-1; unclear D gene. The CDR3 covers 11 residues. Germline loops: CDR1 NNHNN, CDR2 SYGAGS (reference sequence). V lost 4 bases and J 4 bases, leaving 5 bases between the germline ends. CDR3 bases read: TGTGCCAGCGGTTTTCGCACAGAAGTCTTC. Amino acid sequence: CASGFRTEVF. The CDR3 reads in full as CASGFRTEVFF.

As for this clone: The gene names here belong to mouse. The read gets to within 1 residue of the CDR3 end, and the germline J gene fills in the rest. The chain carries TRBV5 and TRBJ2-7, with 12 bases lining up with TRBD2. This CDR3 spans 14 amino acids. V shed 1 base, J shed 5 bases, and the junction held 0 bases outside the gene matches. The germline CDR1 and CDR2 sequences are LGHNA and YNLKQL (reference sequence). The CDR3 spells CASSQGTGGDEQYF. The covered CDR3 bases are TGTGCCAGCAGCCAAGGGACTGGGGGGGATGAACAGTAC.

As concerns this clone: Gene and germline names: mouse. From the germline J gene comes the end of the CDR3, since the read stops 1 residue before it. The chain has TRBV13-3 and TRBJ1-2, with TRBD1 matching 8 bases. Unmatched junction bases numbered 4, after V lost 4 bases and J lost 2 bases. Looked up from germline, CDR1 is NNHDY and CDR2 is SYVADS. The CDR3 spans 14 residues. CDR3 protein: CASSPSGGNSDYTF. The part of the CDR3 DNA that was read is TGTGCCAGCAGTCCTTCAGGGGGCAACTCCGACTACACC.

A few counts support this clone. Germline and genes: mouse. Read coverage stops 1 residue before the CDR3 terminus; the germline J gene supplies the remainder. The chain links TRBV5 to TRBJ2-1; no reliable D call. The germline CDR1 and CDR2 sequences are LGHNA and YNLKQL (reference sequence). This CDR3 is 13 amino acids long. Trimming stripped 4 bases from V and 6 bases from J, with 10 bases between. The CDR3 sequence is CASSPPGGAEQFF. Partial CDR3 DNA: TGTGCCAGCAGCCCACCGGGCGGTGCTGAGCAGTTC.

This clone was seen a handful of times. All gene names here are mouse names. The read terminates 1 residue ahead of where the CDR3 ends, so the germline J gene completes it. The chain uses TRBV17 and TRBJ1-5; tentative D call: TRBD1 (5 bases). In germline, CDR1 is MNHDT, CDR2 YYDKIL. There are 14 residues in the CDR3. Trimming left V 2 bases short and J 4 bases short, with 9 bases between. The CDR3 bases that were read are TGTGCTAGCAGTAGACGCGGACAAAACCAGGCTCCGCTT. It translates to CASSRRGQNQAPL. The CDR3, in full, reads CASSRRGQNQAPLF.

On this clone: Here the gene names and germline are mouse. The CDR3 end is not reached by the read, which stops 1 residue before it; the germline J gene fills it in. The V gene is TRBV5, the J gene TRBJ2-4, with 11 bases fitting TRBD1. Looked up from germline, CDR1 is LGHNA and CDR2 is YNLKQL (reference sequence). The V gene end was trimmed by 3 bases and the J gene end by 6 bases; junction bases not matched to a gene: 5. The CDR3 spans 15 residues. The CDR3 loop is CASSHGQGAGNTLYF. The CDR3 bases that were read are TGTGCCAGCAGCCACGGACAGGGGGCGGGGAACACCTTGTAC.

About this clone: Gene names follow the mouse nomenclature. The CDR3 goes on 1 residue after the read ends, and that part is filled in from the germline J gene. The chain links TRBV13-1 to TRBJ2-7; 12 positions match TRBD1. Unmatched junction bases numbered 4, after V lost 4 bases and J lost 2 bases. This CDR3 contains 15 residues. The germline V gene encodes CDR1 NSHNY and CDR2 SYGAGN. The DNA read from the CDR3 is TGTGCCAGCAGTCCCGGGACAGGGGGCGCCTATGAACAGTAC. It is translated as CASSPGTGGAYEQY. The entire CDR3 protein reads CASSPGTGGAYEQYF.

With respect to this clone: All gene names here are mouse names. The read stops 1 residue short of the end of the CDR3; the missing end is completed from the germline J gene. The chain uses TRBV2 and TRBJ2-3; D perhaps matches TRBD2 (5 bases). Trimming took off 5 bases at V and 0 bases at J, with 6 bases between the two ends. The CDR3 sequence is 13 residues long. The V gene's germline CDR1 is LGHNA and CDR2 YSYQKL. The part of the CDR3 DNA that was read is TGTGCCAGCAGCTCTGGGAGTGCAGAAACGCTGTAT. Protein product: CASSSGSAETLY. The full CDR3 sequence reads CASSSGSAETLYF.

Concerning this clone itself: These gene names are mouse names. The read comes to an end 1 residue before the CDR3 does, leaving the germline J gene to fill in the end. The V gene is TRBV29, the J gene TRBJ1-1; maybe TRBD1 (6 bases). This CDR3 spans 14 amino acids. The V end lost 1 base, the J end lost 5 bases, and 11 bases lay between the germline ends. CDR1 MSHET and CDR2 SYDVDS come from the germline V gene. CDR3 protein: CASSLFTGRTEVFF. CDR3 bases read: TGTGCTAGCAGTTTATTTACAGGGCGGACAGAAGTCTTC. Filled out from reference TRBV29 and TRBJ1-1, the complete variable domain reads DMKVTQMPRYLIKRMGENVLLECGQDMSHETMYWYRQDPGLGLQLIYISYDVDSNSEGDIPKGYRVSRKKREHFSLILDSAKTNQTSVYFCASSLFTGRTEVFFGKGTRLTVV.

As to this clone: The gene names here belong to mouse. Read data end 1 residue before the CDR3 end; the end is taken from the germline J gene. J is TRBJ2-1 and V is TRBV13-3; TRBD1 aligns across 7 bases. The CDR3 contains 14 residues. Trimming cost V 2 bases and J 1 base; bases outside gene matches: 0. Germline CDR1 and CDR2: NNHDY and SYVADS. The CDR3 region is CASSETGNYAEQFF. CDR3 DNA, as far as it was read: TGTGCCAGCAGTGAGACAGGGAACTATGCTGAGCAGTTC.

This clone came up a few times. Gene names and germline match the mouse. The CDR3 end is not reached by the read, which stops 1 residue before it; the germline J gene fills it in. The chain carries TRBV13-1 and TRBJ1-3, with a possible D match to TRBD1 (6 bases). The V and J ends lost 3 bases and 0 bases respectively, with 10 bases between them. The CDR3 contains 15 residues. The germline V gene has CDR1 NSHNY and CDR2 SYGAGN. The CDR3 protein is CASSGTDNSGNTLYF. CDR3 bases read: TGTGCCAGCAGTGGGACAGATAATTCTGGAAATACGCTCTAT.

Turning to this clone: The genes and germline here are from mouse. The read falls 1 residue short of the CDR3 end, and the missing part is taken from the germline J gene. The V gene is TRBV4, the J gene TRBJ2-2, with 8 bases fitting TRBD1. CDR1 LGHDT and CDR2 YNNKQL come from the germline V gene (reference sequence). V shed 3 bases and J 4 bases; nucleotides not matched to a gene: 4. The CDR3 consists of 15 residues. The CDR3: CASSYGTGGTGQLYF. The covered CDR3 bases are TGTGCCAGCAGCTACGGGACAGGAGGCACCGGGCAGCTCTAC.

This clone showed up just a few times. Gene and germline names: mouse. The read terminates 1 residue before the CDR3 end, so the remaining end is supplied by the germline J gene. The rearrangement uses TRBV20 and TRBJ2-7; 10 bases are a match to TRBD1. V trimming: 7 bases; J trimming: 5 bases; junction bases outside the gene matches: 5. Germline CDR1 GFQATS, CDR2 STVNSAI. This CDR3 region has 12 residues. Partial CDR3 DNA: TGTGGTGTCCCGGGACAGGGGAATGAACAGTAC. Amino acid sequence: CGVPGQGNEQY. The full-length CDR3 reads as CGVPGQGNEQYF. Full variable domain (outside the CDR3, taken from reference TRBV20 and TRBJ2-7): GALVYQYPRRTICKSGTSMRMECQAVGFQATSVAWYRQSPQKTFELIALSTVNSAIKYEQNFTQEKFPISHPNLSFSSMTVLNAYLEDRGLYLCGVPGQGNEQYFGPGTRLTVL.

Notes on this clone: The listed genes are named as in mouse. Coverage ceases 1 residue before the CDR3 finishes, and the germline J gene fills in the end. This rearrangement joins TRBV19 to TRBJ2-1; TRBD1 aligns across 7 bases. V lost 4 bases and J lost 7; bases outside the gene matches: 5. In germline, CDR1 is FNHDT, CDR2 SITEND (reference sequence). This CDR3 has 13 residues. CDR3 sequence reads: CASSHRGGAEQFF. The CDR3 DNA, read in part, is TGTGCCAGCAGTCACAGGGGTGGGGCTGAGCAGTTC. Filled out from reference TRBV19 and TRBJ2-1, the complete variable domain reads GGIITQTPKFLIGQEGQKLTLKCQQNFNHDTMYWYRQDSGKGLRLIYYSITENDLQKGDLSEGYDASREKKSSFSLTVTSAQKNEMAVFLCASSHRGGAEQFFGPGTRLTVL.

Of note for this clone: Gene names are mouse gene names. The CDR3 end is not reached by the read, which stops 1 residue before it; the germline J gene fills it in. V is TRBV19 and J is TRBJ2-3; tentatively, D is TRBD1 (6 bases). Trimming removed 1 base at V and 0 bases at J, with 9 bases between. This CDR3 has 15 residues. Germline lookup yields CDR1 FNHDT and CDR2 SITEND (reference sequence). CDR3 residues: CASSIYRASAETLYF. The covered CDR3 bases are TGTGCCAGCAGTATATACAGGGCTAGTGCAGAAACGCTGTAT. The whole variable domain, filled in from reference TRBV19 and TRBJ2-3, reads GGIITQTPKFLIGQEGQKLTLKCQQNFNHDTMYWYRQDSGKGLRLIYYSITENDLQKGDLSEGYDASREKKSSFSLTVTSAQKNEMAVFLCASSIYRASAETLYFGSGTRLTVL.